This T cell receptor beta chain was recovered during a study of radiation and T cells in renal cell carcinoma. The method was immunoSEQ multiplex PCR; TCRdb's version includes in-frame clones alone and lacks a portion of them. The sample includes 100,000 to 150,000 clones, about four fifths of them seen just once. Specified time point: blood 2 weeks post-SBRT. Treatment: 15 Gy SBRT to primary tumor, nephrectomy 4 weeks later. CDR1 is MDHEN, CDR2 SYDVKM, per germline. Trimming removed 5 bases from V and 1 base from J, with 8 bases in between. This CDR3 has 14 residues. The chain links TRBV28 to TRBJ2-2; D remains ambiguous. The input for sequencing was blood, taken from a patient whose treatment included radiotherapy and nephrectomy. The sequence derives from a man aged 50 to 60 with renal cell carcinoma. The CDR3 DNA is TGTGCCAGCAGTAGATTACGGAACACCGGGGAGCTGTTTTTT. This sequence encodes CASSRLRNTGELFF.